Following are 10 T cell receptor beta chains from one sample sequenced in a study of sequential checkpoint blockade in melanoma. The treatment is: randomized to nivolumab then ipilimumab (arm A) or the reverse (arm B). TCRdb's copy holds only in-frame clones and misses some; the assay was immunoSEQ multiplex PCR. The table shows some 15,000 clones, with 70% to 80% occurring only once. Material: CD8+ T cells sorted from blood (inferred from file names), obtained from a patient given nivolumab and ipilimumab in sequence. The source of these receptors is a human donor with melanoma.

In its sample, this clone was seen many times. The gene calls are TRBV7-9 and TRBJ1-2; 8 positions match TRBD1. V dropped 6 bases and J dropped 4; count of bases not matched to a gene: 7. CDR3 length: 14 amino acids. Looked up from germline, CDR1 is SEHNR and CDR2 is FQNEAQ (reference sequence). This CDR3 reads CASSIGGQAYGYTF. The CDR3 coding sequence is TGTGCCAGCAGTATAGGGGGACAGGCCTATGGCTACACCTTC.

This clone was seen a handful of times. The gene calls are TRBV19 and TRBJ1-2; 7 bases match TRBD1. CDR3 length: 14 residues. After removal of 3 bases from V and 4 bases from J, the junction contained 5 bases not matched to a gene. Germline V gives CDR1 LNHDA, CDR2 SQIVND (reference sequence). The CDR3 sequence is CASSIGQAGYGYTF. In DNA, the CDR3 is TGTGCCAGTAGTATCGGACAGGCTGGCTATGGCTACACCTTC. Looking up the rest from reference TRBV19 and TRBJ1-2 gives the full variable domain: DGGITQSPKYLFRKEGQNVTLSCEQNLNHDAMYWYRQDPGQGLRLIYYSQIVNDFQKGDIAEGYSVSREKKESFPLTVTSAQKNPTAFYLCASSIGQAGYGYTFGSGTRLTVV.

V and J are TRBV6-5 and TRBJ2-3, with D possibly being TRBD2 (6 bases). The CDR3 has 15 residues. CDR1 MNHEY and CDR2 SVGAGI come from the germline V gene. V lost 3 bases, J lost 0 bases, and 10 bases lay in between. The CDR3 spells CASSYSGLSTDTQYF. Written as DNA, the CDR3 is TGTGCCAGCAGTTATAGCGGATTGAGCACAGATACGCAGTATTTT.

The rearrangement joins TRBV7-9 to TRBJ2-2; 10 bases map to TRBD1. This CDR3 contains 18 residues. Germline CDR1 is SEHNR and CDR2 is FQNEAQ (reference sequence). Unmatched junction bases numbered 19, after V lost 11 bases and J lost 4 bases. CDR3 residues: CAHPGTGDTRRGTGELFF. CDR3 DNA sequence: TGTGCCCATCCCGGGACAGGGGATACTCGACGTGGCACCGGGGAGCTGTTTTTT. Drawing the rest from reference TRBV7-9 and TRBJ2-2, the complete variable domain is DTGVSQNPRHKITKRGQNVTFRCDPISEHNRLYWYRQTLGQGPEFLTYFQNEAQLEKSRLLSDRFSAERPKGSFSTLEIQRTEQGDSAMYLCAHPGTGDTRRGTGELFFGEGSRLTVL.

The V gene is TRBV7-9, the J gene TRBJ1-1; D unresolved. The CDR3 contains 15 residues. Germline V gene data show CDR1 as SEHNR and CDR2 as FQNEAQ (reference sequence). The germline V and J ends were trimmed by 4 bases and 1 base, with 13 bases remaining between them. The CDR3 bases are TGTGCCAGCAGCTCCTCGGGAACCCCGAACACTGAAGCTTTCTTT. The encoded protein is CASSSSGTPNTEAFF.

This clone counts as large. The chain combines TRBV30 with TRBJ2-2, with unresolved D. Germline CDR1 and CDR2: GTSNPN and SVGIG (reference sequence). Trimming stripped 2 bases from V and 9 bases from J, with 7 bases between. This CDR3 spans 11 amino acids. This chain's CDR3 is CAWSHFRELFF. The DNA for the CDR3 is TGTGCCTGGAGTCATTTCCGGGAGCTGTTTTTT.

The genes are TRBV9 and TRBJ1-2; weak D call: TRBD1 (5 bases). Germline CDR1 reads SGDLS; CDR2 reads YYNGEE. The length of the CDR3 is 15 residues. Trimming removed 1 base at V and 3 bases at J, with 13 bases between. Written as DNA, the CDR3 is TGTGCCAGCAGCGTACGGCCCGGGACTTACTATGGCTACACCTTC. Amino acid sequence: CASSVRPGTYYGYTF.

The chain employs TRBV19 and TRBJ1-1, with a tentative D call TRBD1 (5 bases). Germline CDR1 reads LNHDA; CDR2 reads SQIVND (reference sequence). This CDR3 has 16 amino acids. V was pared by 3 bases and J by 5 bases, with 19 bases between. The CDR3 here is CASSMGGAGYLTEAFF. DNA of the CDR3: TGTGCCAGTAGTATGGGAGGCGCAGGGTATCTGACTGAAGCTTTCTTT.

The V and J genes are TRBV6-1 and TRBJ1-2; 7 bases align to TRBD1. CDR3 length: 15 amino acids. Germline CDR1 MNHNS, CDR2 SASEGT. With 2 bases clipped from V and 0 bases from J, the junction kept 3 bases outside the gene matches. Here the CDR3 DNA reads TGTGCCAGCAGTGAATGGACAGGCTCTAACTATGGCTACACCTTC. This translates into CASSEWTGSNYGYTF.

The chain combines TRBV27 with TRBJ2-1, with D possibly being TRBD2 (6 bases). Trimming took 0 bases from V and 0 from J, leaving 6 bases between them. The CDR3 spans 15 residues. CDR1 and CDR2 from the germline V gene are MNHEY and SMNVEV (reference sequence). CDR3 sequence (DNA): TGTGCCAGCAGTTTATCAGCGGGCTCCTACAATGAGCAGTTCTTC. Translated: CASSLSAGSYNEQFF.